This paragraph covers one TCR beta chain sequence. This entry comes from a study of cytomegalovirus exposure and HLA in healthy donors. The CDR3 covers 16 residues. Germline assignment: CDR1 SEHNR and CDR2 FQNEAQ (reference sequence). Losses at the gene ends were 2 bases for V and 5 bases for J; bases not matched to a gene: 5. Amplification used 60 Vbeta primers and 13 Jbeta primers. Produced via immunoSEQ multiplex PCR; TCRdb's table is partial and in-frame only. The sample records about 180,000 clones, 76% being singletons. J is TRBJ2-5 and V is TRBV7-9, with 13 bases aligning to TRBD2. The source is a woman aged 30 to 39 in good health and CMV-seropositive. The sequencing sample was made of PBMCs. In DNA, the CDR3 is TGTGCCAGCAGCTTAAGACTAGCGGGGGGTCTTGAGACCCAGTACTTC. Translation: CASSLRLAGGLETQYF.